This T cell receptor beta chain emerged from a study of blood T cells in healthy people across ages. It was with a sample-barcoded 5' primer and a J-beta primer mix that a second PCR of roughly 7 to 11 cycles was run. Each sample provided no less than 2.5 million CDR3-containing paired-end reads. TCRdb processed the 5' RACE reads anew with MiXCR; each CDR3 protein has one entry. The sample lists hundreds of thousands of distinct CDR3 sequences, about 56% occurring once. The clonotype was recovered from a man in his forties in good health. The specimen was blood.

CDR3 amino acids: CSTRGGLETQYF. The CDR3 nucleotides read TGCAGTACACGGGGGGGCCTAGAGACCCAGTACTTC. The chain combines TRBV20-1 with TRBJ2-5; TRBD2 aligns across 8 bases. Germline V gives CDR1 DFQATT, CDR2 SNEGSKA (reference sequence). This CDR3 is built from 12 residues. V was clipped by 8 bases and J by 4 bases; unmatched bases: 6.